This TCR beta chain appears in the sequencing data of a study of beta chain features in type 1 diabetes. General study findings and limits: Moderate yet significant TCRB CDR3 shortening was seen in Type 1 diabetes patients in all four CD4+ subsets.

The CDR3 totals 12 residues. Germline CDR1 is LGHNT and CDR2 is FRNRAP. V dropped 3 bases and J dropped 8 bases, with 8 bases sitting between them. With respect to this clone: Antigen specificity is unknown.

Reverse transcribing all isolated RNA meant expressed TCRB transcripts were sequenced. Sequenced by immunoSEQ multiplex PCR; TCRdb stores in-frame clones only, minus some. The repertoire consists of some 250,000 clones, with 25% to 35% occurring once and the leading ten covering 4%. The clonotype was recovered from a man in his thirties or forties in good health. The specimen sequenced was central memory CD4+ T cells from blood. This chain joins TRBV12-5 and TRBJ2-1; D not certain. The CDR3 DNA reads TGTGCTAGTGGTTTAGAAGGCTATGAGCAGTTCTTC. This codes for CASGLEGYEQFF.